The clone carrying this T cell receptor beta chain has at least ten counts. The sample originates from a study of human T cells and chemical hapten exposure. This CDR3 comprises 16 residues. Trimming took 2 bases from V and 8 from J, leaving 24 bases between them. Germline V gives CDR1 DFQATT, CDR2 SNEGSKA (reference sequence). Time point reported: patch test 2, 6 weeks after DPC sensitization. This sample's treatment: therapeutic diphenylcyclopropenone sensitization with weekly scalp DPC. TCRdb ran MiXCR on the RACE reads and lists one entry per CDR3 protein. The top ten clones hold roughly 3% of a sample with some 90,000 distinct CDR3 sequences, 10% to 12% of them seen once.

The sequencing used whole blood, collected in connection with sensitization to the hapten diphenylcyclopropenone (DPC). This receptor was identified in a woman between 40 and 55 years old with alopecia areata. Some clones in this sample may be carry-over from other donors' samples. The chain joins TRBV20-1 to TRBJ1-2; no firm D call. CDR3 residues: CSARSGRSIEVSGYTF. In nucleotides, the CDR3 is TGCAGTGCTAGATCCGGCAGGAGTATTGAGGTCAGCGGCTACACCTTC.